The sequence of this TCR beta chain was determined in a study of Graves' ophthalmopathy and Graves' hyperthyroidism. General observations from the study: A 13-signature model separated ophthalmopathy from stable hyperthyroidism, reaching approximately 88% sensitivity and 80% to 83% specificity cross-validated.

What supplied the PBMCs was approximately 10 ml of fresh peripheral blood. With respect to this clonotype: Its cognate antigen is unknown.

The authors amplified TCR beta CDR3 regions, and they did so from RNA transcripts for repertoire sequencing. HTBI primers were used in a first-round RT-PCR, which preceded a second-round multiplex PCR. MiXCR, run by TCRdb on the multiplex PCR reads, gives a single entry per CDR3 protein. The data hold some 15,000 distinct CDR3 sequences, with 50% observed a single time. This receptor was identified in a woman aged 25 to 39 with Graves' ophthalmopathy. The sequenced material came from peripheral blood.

Here the CDR3 DNA reads TGCAGTGCAACGACTAGCGGGAGTAGGGGAGATACGCAGTATTTT. Translation gives CSATTSGSRGDTQYF. V and J are TRBV20-1 and TRBJ2-3; TRBD2 aligns across 12 bases. Germline CDR1 reads DFQATT; CDR2 reads SNEGSKA (reference sequence). Trimming took 6 bases from V and 5 from J; bases not matched to a gene: 9. This CDR3 is 15 amino acids long.